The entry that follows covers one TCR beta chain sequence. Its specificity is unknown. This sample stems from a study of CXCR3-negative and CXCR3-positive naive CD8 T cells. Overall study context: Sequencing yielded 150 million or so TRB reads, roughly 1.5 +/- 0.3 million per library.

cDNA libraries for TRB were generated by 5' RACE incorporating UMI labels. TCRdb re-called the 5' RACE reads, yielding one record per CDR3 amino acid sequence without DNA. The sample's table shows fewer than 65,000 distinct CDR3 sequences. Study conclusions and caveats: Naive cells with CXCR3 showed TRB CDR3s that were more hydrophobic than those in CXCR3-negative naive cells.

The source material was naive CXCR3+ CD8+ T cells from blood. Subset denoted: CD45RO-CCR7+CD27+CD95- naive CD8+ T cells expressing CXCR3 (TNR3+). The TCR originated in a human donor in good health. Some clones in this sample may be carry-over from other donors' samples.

Here the CDR3 reads CASSSVKLTVNTEAFF. J is TRBJ1-1 and V is TRBV28. The CDR3 sequence is 16 residues long. Germline assignment: CDR1 MDHEN and CDR2 SYDVKM.